Included here is one TCR beta chain sequence, with context. The record originates from a study of blood T cell repertoires in COVID-19. The data were produced by immunoSEQ multiplex PCR, yet TCRdb's version contains in-frame clones alone and is incomplete. The sample yields about 94,000 clones, around 87% seen once. Trimming left V 4 bases short and J 4 bases short, with 6 bases between. The CDR3 is 12 residues long. CDR1 is MGHRA and CDR2 is YSYEKL in the germline V gene. The chain employs TRBV4-1 and TRBJ2-3; no firm D call. The sample comprised peripheral blood. The TCR sequence derives from a human donor with acute or convalescent COVID-19. The donor label of this sample is uncertain. DNA of the CDR3: TGCGCCAGCAGCCTCCCCGCAGATACGCAGTATTTT. Protein: CASSLPADTQYF.